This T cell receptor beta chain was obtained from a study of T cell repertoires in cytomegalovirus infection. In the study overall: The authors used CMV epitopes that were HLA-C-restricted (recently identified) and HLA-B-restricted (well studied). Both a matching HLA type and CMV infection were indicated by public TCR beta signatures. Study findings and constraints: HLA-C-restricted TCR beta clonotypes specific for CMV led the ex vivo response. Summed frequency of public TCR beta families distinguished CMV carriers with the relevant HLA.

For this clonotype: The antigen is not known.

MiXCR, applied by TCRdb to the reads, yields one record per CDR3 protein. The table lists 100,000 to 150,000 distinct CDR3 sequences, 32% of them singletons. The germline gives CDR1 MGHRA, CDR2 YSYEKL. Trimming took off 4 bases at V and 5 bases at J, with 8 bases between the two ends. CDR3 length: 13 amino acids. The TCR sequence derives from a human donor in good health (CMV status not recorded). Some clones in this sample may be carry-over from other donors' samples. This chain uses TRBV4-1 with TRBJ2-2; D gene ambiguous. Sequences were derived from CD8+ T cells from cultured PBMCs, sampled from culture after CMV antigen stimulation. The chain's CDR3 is CASSPRKTGELFF. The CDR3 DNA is TGCGCCAGCAGCCCCCGTAAGACCGGGGAGCTGTTTTTT.